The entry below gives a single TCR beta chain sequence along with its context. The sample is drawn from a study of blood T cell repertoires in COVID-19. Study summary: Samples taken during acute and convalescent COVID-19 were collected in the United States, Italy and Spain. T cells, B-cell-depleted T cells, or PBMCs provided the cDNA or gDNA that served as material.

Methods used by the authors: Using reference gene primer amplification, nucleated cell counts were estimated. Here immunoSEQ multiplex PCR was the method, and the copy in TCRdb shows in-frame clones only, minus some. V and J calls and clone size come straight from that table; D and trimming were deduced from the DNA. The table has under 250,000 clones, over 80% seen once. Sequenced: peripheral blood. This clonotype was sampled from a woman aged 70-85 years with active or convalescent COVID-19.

The CDR3 loop reads CAISEASGGASYEQYF. CDR3 nucleotide sequence: TGTGCCATCAGTGAAGCTAGCGGGGGGGCTTCGTACGAGCAGTACTTC. This rearrangement joins TRBV10-3 to TRBJ2-7, with 12 nucleotides matching TRBD2. The CDR3 extends over 16 amino acids. With 3 bases clipped from V and 4 bases from J, the junction kept 7 bases outside the gene matches. Looked up from germline, CDR1 is ENHRY and CDR2 is SYGVKD.